Included here is one T cell receptor (beta chain) sequence, with context. Its antigen is unknown. These data come from a study of T-cell memory formation after mild COVID-19. Background on the study: The two donors had largely donor-specific TCR clusters. Study-level points and caveats: Clones shrinking between day 15 and 85 showed a balanced CD4/CD8 split, and those that grew later tilted toward CD4+. Day 37-peaking second-wave clones had unconfirmed SARS-CoV-2 specificity.

It was 5'RACE with constant-segment primers that produced the TCR alpha and TCR beta cDNA libraries, which carried sample barcodes and UMIs. TCRdb re-called the 5' RACE reads through MiXCR, storing one row per CDR3 protein. The sample has roughly 450,000 distinct CDR3 sequences, roughly 18% seen once. This receptor was taken from an adult woman who had mild COVID-19 (a few samples of this study predate the infection). Cell type and time point are not known. Sequenced material: PBMCs or a T cell subset sorted from them (not recorded which).

CDR3 nucleotides: TGTGCCAGCAGCTTATCGATCCACCCGAGCTCCTACAATGAGCAGTTCTTC. This translates into CASSLSIHPSSYNEQFF. This chain connects TRBV11-3 to TRBJ2-1; D gene ambiguous. Trimming removed 2 bases from V and 0 bases from J, with 14 bases in between. This CDR3 region has 17 residues. The germline gives CDR1 SGHNT, CDR2 YENEEA.